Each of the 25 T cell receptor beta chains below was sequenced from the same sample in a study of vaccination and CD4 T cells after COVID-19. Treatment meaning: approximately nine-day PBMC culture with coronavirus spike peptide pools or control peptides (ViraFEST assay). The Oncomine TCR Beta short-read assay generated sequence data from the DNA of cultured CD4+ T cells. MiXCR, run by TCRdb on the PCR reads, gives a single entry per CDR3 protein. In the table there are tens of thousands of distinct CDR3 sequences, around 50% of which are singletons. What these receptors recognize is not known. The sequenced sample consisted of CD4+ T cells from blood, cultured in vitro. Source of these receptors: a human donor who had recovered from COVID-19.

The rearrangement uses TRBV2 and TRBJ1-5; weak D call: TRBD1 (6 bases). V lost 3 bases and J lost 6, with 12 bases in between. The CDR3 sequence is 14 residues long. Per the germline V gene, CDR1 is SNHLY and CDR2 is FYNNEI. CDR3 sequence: CASSEGGAGQPQHF. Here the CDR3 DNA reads TGTGCCAGCAGTGAGGGGGGGGCTGGTCAGCCCCAGCATTTT.

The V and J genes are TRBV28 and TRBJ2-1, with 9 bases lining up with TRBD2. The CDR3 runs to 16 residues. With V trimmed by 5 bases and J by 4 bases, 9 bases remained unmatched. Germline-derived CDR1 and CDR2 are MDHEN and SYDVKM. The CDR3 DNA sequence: TGTGCCAGCAGTCCGTATGGCGCGGGAGGGTACAATGAGCAGTTCTTC. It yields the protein CASSPYGAGGYNEQFF. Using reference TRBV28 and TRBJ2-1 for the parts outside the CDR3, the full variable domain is DVKVTQSSRYLVKRTGEKVFLECVQDMDHENMFWYRQDPGLGLRLIYFSYDVKMKEKGDIPEGYSVSREKKERFSLILESASTNQTSMYLCASSPYGAGGYNEQFFGPGTRLTVL.

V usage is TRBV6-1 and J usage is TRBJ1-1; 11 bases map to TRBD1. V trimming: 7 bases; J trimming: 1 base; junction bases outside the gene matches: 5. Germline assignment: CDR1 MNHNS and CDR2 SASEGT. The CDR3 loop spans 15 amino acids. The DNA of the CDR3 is TGTGCCAGCATTACCGGGACAGGGGGGAACACTGAAGCTTTCTTT. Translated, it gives CASITGTGGNTEAFF.

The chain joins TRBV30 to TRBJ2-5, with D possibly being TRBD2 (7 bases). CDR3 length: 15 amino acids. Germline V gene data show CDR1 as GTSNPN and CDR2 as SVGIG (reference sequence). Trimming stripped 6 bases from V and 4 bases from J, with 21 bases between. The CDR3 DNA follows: TGTGCCTGTTCCTGGGGGGGGGCTTTAGCAGAGACCCAGTACTTC. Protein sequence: CACSWGGALAETQYF.

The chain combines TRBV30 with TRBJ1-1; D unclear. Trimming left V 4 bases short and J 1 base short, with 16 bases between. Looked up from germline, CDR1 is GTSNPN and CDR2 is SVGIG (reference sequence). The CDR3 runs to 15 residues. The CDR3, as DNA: TGTGCCTGGATCTCACGGGAGGGAGGGAACACTGAAGCTTTCTTT. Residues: CAWISREGGNTEAFF.

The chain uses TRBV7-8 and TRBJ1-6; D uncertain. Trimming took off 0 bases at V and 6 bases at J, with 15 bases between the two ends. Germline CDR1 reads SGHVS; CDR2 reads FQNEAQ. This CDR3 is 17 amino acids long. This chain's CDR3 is CASSLALPTEGNSPLHF. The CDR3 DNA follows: TGTGCCAGCAGCTTAGCCCTCCCGACTGAGGGTAATTCACCCCTCCACTTT.

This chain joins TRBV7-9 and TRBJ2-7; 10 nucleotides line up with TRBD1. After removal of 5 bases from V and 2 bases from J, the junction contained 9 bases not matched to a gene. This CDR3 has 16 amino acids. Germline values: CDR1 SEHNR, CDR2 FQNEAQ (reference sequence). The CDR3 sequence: CASSPTRQGAPYEQYF. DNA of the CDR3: TGTGCCAGCAGCCCAACGAGACAGGGGGCCCCCTACGAGCAGTACTTC. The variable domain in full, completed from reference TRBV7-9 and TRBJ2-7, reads DTGVSQNPRHKITKRGQNVTFRCDPISEHNRLYWYRQTLGQGPEFLTYFQNEAQLEKSRLLSDRFSAERPKGSFSTLEIQRTEQGDSAMYLCASSPTRQGAPYEQYFGPGTRLTVT.

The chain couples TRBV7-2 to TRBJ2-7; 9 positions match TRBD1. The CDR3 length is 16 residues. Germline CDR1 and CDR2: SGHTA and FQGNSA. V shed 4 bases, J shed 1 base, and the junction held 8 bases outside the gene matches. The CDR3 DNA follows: TGTGCCAGCAGCTCTACGTCCGGGACAGGGTCCTACGAGCAGTACTTC. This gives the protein CASSSTSGTGSYEQYF.

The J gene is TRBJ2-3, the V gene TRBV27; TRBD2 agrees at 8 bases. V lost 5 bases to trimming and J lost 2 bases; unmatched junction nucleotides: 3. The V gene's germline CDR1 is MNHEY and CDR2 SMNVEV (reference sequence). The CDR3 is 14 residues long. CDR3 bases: TGTGCCAGCAGTCCCGGACTAGCCACAGATACGCAGTATTTT. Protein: CASSPGLATDTQYF.

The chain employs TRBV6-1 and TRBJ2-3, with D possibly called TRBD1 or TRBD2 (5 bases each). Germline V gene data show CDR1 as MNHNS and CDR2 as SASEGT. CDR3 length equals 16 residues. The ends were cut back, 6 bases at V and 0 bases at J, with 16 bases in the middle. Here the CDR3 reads CASRDWGKSSTDTQYF. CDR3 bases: TGTGCCAGCAGGGACTGGGGGAAGTCTAGCACAGATACGCAGTATTTT.

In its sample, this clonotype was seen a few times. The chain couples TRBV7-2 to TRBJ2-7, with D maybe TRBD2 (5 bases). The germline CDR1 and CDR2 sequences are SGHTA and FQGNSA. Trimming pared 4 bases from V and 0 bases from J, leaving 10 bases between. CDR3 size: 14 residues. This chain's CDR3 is CASSSRASSYEQYF. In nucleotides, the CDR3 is TGTGCCAGCAGCTCGAGGGCGAGCTCCTACGAGCAGTACTTC. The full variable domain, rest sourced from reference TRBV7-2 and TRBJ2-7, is GAGVSQSPSNKVTEKGKDVELRCDPISGHTALYWYRQSLGQGLEFLIYFQGNSAPDKSGLPSDRFSAERTGGSVSTLTIQRTQQEDSAVYLCASSSRASSYEQYFGPGTRLTVT.

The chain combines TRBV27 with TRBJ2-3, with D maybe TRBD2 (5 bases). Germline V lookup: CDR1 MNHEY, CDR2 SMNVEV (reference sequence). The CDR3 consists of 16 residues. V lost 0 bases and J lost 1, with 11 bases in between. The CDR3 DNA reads TGTGCCAGCAGTTTATCGCAGAGGGTGGGCACAGATACGCAGTATTTT. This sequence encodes CASSLSQRVGTDTQYF.

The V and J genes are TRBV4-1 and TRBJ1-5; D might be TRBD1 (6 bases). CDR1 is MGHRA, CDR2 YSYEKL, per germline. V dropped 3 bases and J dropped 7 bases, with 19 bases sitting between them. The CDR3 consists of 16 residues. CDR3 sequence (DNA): TGCGCCAGCAGCCATCCGGGGAGGGGGGGGAGGCAGCCCCAGCATTTT. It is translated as CASSHPGRGGRQPQHF.

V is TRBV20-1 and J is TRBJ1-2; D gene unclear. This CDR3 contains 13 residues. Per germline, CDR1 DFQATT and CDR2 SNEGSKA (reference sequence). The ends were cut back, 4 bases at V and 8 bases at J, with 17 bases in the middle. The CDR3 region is CSAMITEVRGYTF. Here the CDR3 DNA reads TGCAGTGCTATGATTACGGAGGTCCGCGGCTACACCTTC.

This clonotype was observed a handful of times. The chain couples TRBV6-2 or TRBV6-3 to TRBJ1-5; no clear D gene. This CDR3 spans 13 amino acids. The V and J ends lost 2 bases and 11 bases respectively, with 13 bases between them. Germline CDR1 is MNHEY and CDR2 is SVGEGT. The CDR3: CASSYEAVTSQHF. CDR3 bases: TGTGCCAGCAGTTACGAAGCTGTTACGTCCCAGCATTTT.

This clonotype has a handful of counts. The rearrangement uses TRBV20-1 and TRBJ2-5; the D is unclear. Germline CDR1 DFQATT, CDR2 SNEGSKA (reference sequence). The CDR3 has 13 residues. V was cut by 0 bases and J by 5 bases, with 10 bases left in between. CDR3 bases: TGCAGTGCTAGAGATCCATCCTTGGAGACCCAGTACTTC. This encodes CSARDPSLETQYF.

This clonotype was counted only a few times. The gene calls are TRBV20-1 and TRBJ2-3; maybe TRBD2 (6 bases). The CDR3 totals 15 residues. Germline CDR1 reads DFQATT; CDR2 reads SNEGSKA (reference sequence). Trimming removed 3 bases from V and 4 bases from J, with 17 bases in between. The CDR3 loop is CSASYIGSGADTQYF. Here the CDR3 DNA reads TGCAGTGCTAGTTACATCGGGAGTGGCGCAGATACGCAGTATTTT.

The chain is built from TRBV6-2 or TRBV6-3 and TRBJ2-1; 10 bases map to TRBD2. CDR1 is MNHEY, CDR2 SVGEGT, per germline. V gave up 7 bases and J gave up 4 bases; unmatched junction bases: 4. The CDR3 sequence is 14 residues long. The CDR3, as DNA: TGTGCCAGCACTGGACTAGCGGAGTACAATGAGCAGTTCTTC. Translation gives CASTGLAEYNEQFF.

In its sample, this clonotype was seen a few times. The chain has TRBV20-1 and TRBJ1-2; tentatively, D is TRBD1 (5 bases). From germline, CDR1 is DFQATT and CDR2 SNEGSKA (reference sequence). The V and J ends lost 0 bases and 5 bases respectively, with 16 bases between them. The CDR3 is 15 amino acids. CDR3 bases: TGCAGTGCTAGAGATCCAGGTGGGGCGCCATATGGCTACACCTTC. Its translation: CSARDPGGAPYGYTF.

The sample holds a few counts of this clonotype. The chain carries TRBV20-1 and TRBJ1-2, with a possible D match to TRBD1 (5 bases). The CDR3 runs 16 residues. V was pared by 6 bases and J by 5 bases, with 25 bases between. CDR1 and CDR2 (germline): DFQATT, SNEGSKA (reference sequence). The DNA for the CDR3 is TGCAGTGCGCCACCGGGACGCCGACACCCTCTATATGGCTACACCTTC. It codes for CSAPPGRRHPLYGYTF.

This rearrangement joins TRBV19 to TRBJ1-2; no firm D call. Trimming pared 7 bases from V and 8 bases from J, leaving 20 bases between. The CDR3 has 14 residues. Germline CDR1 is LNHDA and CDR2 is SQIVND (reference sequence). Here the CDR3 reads CASKTAQAGFGYTF. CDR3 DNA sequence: TGTGCCAGTAAAACAGCCCAGGCGGGCTTCGGCTACACCTTC.

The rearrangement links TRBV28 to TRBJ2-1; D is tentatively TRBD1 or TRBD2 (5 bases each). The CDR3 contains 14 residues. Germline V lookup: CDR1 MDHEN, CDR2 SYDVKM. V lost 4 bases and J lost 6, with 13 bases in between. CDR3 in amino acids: CASSSPGATNEQFF. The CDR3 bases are TGTGCCAGCAGTTCCCCCGGGGCCACCAATGAGCAGTTCTTC.

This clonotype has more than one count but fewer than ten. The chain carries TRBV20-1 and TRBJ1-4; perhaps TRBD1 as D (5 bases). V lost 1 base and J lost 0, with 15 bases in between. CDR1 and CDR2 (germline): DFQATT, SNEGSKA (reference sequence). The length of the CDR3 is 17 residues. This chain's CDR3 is CSARGQGRAATNEKLFF. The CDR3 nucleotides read TGCAGTGCTAGAGGGCAGGGAAGGGCGGCAACTAATGAAAAACTGTTTTTT.

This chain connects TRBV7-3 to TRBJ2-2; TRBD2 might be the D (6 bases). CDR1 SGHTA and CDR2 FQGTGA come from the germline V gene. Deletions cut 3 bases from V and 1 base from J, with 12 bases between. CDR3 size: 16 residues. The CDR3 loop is CASSFLGGLNTGELFF. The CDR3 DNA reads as TGTGCCAGCAGCTTTCTGGGGGGACTGAACACCGGGGAGCTGTTTTTT.

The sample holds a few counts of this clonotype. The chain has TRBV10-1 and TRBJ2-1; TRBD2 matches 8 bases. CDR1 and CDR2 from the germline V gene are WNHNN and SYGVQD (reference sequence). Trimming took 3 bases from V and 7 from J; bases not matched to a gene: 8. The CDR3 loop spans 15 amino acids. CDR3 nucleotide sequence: TGCGCCAGCAGTGATCCTTTACTAGCGGCAAATGAGCAGTTCTTC. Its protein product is CASSDPLLAANEQFF.